The source of this T cell receptor beta chain is a study of graft-versus-host responses after intestinal transplantation. The study, taken as a whole, reports: The authors found GvH clones in recipient marrow, some appearing first in ileum or blood. Individuals who had graft-donor T cell macrochimerism had allografts that showed high graft-versus-host to host-versus-graft clonal ratios.

Method: immunoSEQ multiplex PCR; TCRdb's copy keeps in-frame clones and lacks some. Of about 96,000 clones in the sample, about nine tenths were seen once. Comments on this clone: The antigen is undetermined.

Per the germline V gene, CDR1 is MNHEY and CDR2 is SVGAGI. The ends were cut back, 7 bases at V and 3 bases at J, with 6 bases in the middle. The CDR3 is made up of 11 amino acids. This material consisted of unstimulated CD4+ T cells sorted from spleen or lymph node cells, taken before intestinal transplant. The clonotype originates from a human donor who received an intestinal transplant. The V and J genes are TRBV6-5 and TRBJ2-5; D uncertain. The CDR3 DNA sequence: TGTGCCAGCAACCAGAAAGAGACCCAGTACTTC. It yields the protein CASNQKETQYF.